This T cell receptor beta chain was obtained from a study of regulatory T cells in long-lasting Graves disease. TCR beta libraries were built with iRepertoire HTBI primers and Arm-PCR of CDR3 regions. TCRdb analysed the multiplex PCR reads with MiXCR anew, one entry per CDR3 protein. This table holds hundreds of thousands of distinct CDR3 sequences, less than 25% found once. As concerns this clonotype: The antigen is unknown. The junction and the germline gene differ at one end; a read error may be behind it.

Specified time point: persistent/refractory GD, antithyroid drugs over 5 years with positive TRAb. From PBMCs, RNA was extracted and then used to make the TCR library. Graves' disease diagnosis relied on American Thyroid Association guidelines. Study observations and caveats: New patients shared over 800 public clonotypes, fewer than the approximately 3,000 shared by persistent patients. The analysis examined peripheral blood only and excluded thyroid tissue.

The CDR3 loop spans 14 amino acids. Germline lookup yields CDR1 SGHDT and CDR2 YYEEEE. The clonotype originates from a female donor with Graves disease. The J gene is TRBJ2-5, the V gene TRBV5-6; D gene uncertain. The sample here was peripheral blood mononuclear cells (PBMCs), taken when the disease was refractory, from a patient treated with antithyroid drugs. CDR3 bases: TGTGTCAGCAGCTTGTCCTCGACCGGCGAGACCCAGTACTTC. This encodes CVSSLSSTGETQYF.